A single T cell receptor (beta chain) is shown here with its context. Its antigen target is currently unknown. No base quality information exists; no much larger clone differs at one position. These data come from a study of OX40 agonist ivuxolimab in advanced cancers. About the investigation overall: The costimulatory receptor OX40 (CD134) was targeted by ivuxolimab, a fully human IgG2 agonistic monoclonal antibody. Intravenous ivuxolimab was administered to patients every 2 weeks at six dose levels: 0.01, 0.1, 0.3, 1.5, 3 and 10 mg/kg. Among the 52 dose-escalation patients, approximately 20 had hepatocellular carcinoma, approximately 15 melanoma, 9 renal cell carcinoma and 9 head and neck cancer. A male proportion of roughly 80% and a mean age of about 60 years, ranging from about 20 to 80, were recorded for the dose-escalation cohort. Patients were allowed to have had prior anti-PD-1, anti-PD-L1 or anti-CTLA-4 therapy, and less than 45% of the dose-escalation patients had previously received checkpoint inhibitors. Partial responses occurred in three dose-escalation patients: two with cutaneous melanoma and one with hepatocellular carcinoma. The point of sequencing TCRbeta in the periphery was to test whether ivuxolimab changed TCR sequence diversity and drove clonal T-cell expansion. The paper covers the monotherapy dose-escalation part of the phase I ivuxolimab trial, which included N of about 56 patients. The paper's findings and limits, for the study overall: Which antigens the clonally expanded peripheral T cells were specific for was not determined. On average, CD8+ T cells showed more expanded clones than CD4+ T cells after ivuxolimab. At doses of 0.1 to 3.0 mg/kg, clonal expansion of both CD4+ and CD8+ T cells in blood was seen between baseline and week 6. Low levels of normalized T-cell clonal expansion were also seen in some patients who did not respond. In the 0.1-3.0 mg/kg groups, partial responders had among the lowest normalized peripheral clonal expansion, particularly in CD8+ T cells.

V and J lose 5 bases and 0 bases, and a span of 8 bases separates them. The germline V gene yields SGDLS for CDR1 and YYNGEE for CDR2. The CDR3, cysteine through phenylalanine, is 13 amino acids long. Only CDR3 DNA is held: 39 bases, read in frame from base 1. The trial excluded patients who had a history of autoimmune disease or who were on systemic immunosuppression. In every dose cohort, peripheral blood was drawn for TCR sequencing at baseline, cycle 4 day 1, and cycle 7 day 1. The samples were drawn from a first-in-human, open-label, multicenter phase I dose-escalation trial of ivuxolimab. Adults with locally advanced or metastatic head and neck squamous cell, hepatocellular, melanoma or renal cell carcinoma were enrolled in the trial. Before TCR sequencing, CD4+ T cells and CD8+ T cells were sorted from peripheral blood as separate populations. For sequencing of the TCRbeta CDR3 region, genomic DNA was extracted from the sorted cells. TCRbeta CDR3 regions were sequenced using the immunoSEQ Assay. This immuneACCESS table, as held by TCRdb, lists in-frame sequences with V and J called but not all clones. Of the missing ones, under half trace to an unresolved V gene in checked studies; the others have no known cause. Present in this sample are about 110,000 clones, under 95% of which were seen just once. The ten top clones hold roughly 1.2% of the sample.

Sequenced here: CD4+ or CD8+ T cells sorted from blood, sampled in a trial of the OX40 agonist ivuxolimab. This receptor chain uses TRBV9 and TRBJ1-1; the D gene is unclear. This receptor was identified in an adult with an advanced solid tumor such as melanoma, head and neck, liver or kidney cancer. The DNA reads TGTGCCAGCAGTCTCCAGGTGAACACTGAAGCTTTCTTT. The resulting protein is CASSLQVNTEAFF.